This T cell receptor beta chain was found in a study of T-cell reconstitution after alpha-beta-depleted transplantation in children. Whole-study findings and limits: For some patients, TCRbeta diversity was high at day 60 because of recipient T cells and thymic progenitors that survived. About two months after transplant, alpha-beta T cells reportedly came from several hundred expanded graft clones. By one year post-transplant, T-cell counts and diversity largely arose from T cells that were newly produced.

It was with unique molecular identifiers that the TCRbeta library was prepared. TCRdb reprocessed the PCR reads with MiXCR, giving one entry per CDR3 protein. The repertoire holds roughly 790,000 distinct CDR3 sequences, with about 16% as singletons. Note on this clonotype: Its target is not known.

The CDR3 length is 16 residues. V was shortened by 4 bases and J by 2 bases, with 15 bases between the two germline ends. The V call is TRBV12-3 or TRBV12-4, the J call TRBJ2-1; D might be TRBD2 (5 bases). The receptor was derived from a male patient between 10 and 17 years old who had a stem cell transplant for acute lymphoblastic leukemia, so the T cells may come from the graft donor. Sequenced here: PBMCs, mostly from graft donor cells, sampled 360 days after TCRalphabeta/CD19-depleted stem cell transplant. The CDR3: CASSYVPSNAYNEQFF. CDR3 coding DNA: TGTGCCAGCAGTTATGTCCCTAGCAATGCCTACAATGAGCAGTTCTTC.